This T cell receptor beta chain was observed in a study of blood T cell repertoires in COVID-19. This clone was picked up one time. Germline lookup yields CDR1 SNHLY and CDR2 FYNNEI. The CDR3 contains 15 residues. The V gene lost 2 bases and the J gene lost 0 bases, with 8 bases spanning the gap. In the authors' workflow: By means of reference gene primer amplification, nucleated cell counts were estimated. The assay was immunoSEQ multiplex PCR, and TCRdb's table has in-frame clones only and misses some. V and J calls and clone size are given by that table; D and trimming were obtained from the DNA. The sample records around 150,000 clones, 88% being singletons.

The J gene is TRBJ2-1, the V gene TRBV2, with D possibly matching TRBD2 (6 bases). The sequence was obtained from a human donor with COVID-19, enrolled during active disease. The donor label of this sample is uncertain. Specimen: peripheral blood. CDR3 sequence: CASSEWGDSYNEQFF. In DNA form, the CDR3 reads TGTGCCAGCAGTGAATGGGGGGACTCCTACAATGAGCAGTTCTTC.